This entry lists 30 T cell receptor beta chains sequenced from one sample in a study of shared clonotypes between healthy human individuals. Using immunoSEQ multiplex PCR, the repertoire was profiled, and TCRdb retains in-frame clones only, with some absent. The repertoire holds more than 2 million clones, with 95% as singletons. The sequenced sample consisted of naive CD4+ T cells sorted from blood. Regarding subset: CD45RA+ positively selected. These receptors were obtained from a man younger than 35 in good health.

The chain employs TRBV5-4 and TRBJ2-4; TRBD2 might be the D (5 bases). V was trimmed by 4 bases and J by 8 bases, leaving 16 bases between them. CDR1 is SGHNT and CDR2 is YYREEE in the germline V gene (reference sequence). The CDR3 length is 14 residues. The CDR3, as DNA: TGTGCCAGCAGCCTAGAGCCTAGCCCCGACATTCAGTACTTC. It specifies CASSLEPSPDIQYF.

The J gene is TRBJ1-2, the V gene TRBV7-9; perhaps TRBD1 as D (5 bases). The CDR3 totals 16 residues. Between the trimmed V and J ends, which lost 1 base and 6 bases, there was a span of 18 bases. Germline assignment: CDR1 SEHNR and CDR2 FQNEAQ (reference sequence). CDR3 bases: TGTGCCAGCAGCTTAGGCCCCCAAGGGGCCCAGGATGGCTACACCTTC. This codes for CASSLGPQGAQDGYTF. Full variable domain (missing parts from reference TRBV7-9 and TRBJ1-2): DTGVSQNPRHKITKRGQNVTFRCDPISEHNRLYWYRQTLGQGPEFLTYFQNEAQLEKSRLLSDRFSAERPKGSFSTLEIQRTEQGDSAMYLCASSLGPQGAQDGYTFGSGTRLTVV.

The chain recombines TRBV11-2 with TRBJ1-2; 7 nucleotides agree with TRBD1. The CDR3 has 13 amino acids. Germline CDR1 is SGHAT and CDR2 is FQNNGV. V shed 1 base, J shed 7 bases, and the junction held 3 bases outside the gene matches. As DNA, the CDR3 is TGTGCCAGCAGCTTAGCTGCAGGGGGTGGCTACACCTTC. Its protein product is CASSLAAGGGYTF.

This clone appeared a single time. The V gene is TRBV29-1, the J gene TRBJ1-1; D is ambiguous. V was pared by 3 bases and J by 5 bases, with 10 bases between. Looked up from germline, CDR1 is SQVTM and CDR2 is ANQGSEA. The CDR3 contains 12 residues. This CDR3 is CSVDVGRTEAFF. For the CDR3, the DNA is TGCAGCGTTGATGTGGGGAGGACTGAAGCTTTCTTT.

This chain links TRBV27 with TRBJ2-1; D ambiguous. In germline, CDR1 is MNHEY, CDR2 SMNVEV (reference sequence). V was cut by 10 bases and J by 6 bases, with 16 bases left in between. The CDR3 sequence is 13 residues long. The CDR3 region is CATTPVERNEQFF. The CDR3 coding sequence is TGTGCCACCACCCCGGTGGAGCGCAATGAGCAGTTCTTC.

This clone appeared a single time. The gene calls are TRBV28 and TRBJ1-2; D unclear. V was cut by 5 bases and J by 6 bases, with 13 bases left in between. Germline CDR1 and CDR2: MDHEN and SYDVKM. The CDR3 is 13 amino acids. The chain's CDR3 is CASSPHRFDGYTF. DNA for the CDR3: TGTGCCAGCAGTCCCCACCGGTTCGATGGCTACACCTTC.

The V gene is TRBV28, the J gene TRBJ2-5; 10 bases map to TRBD1. The CDR3 extends over 17 amino acids. Unmatched junction bases numbered 18, after V lost 9 bases and J lost 5 bases. Per germline, CDR1 MDHEN and CDR2 SYDVKM. The CDR3 loop is CASTTSGTGAGLETQYF. In DNA form, the CDR3 reads TGTGCCAGTACTACCTCGGGGACAGGGGCCGGGCTGGAGACCCAGTACTTC.

About this clone itself: Different DNA sequences within this sample yield the same CDR3. The chain has TRBV5-1 and TRBJ1-6, with 8 bases aligning to TRBD1. With V trimmed by 4 bases and J by 7 bases, 7 bases remained unmatched. The CDR3 covers 15 residues. The germline V gene has CDR1 SGHRS and CDR2 YFSETQ. CDR3 loop: CASSLGQGLNSPLHF. CDR3 sequence (DNA): TGCGCCAGCAGCCTAGGACAGGGACTAAATTCACCCCTCCACTTT.

V usage is TRBV7-3 and J usage is TRBJ2-7, with D perhaps assigned TRBD1 or TRBD2 (5 bases each). Germline CDR1 is SGHTA and CDR2 is FQGTGA. The germline V and J ends were trimmed by 1 base and 3 bases, with 31 bases remaining between them. CDR3 size: 21 residues. This CDR3 reads CASSLNEAGAITYLQFYEQYF. The DNA of the CDR3 is TGTGCCAGCAGCTTAAACGAAGCCGGGGCTATCACCTATCTCCAATTCTACGAGCAGTACTTC.

CDR3 in amino acids: CASSLPGYNEQFF. The DNA of the CDR3 is TGTGCCAGCAGCTTGCCAGGGTACAATGAGCAGTTCTTC. This sequence joins TRBV5-4 and TRBJ2-1, with a tentative D call TRBD1 (5 bases). V was shortened by 1 base and J by 4 bases, with 6 bases between the two germline ends. Germline values: CDR1 SGHNT, CDR2 YYREEE (reference sequence). The CDR3 runs 13 residues.

The chain couples TRBV5-1 to TRBJ2-1; 7 bases match TRBD2. Germline loops: CDR1 SGHRS, CDR2 YFSETQ. The J segment lost 5 bases and the V segment lost 8 bases, leaving 10 bases of the junction unmatched. This CDR3 spans 14 amino acids. DNA of the CDR3: TGCGCCAGTTACCTAGGACTAGACCACAATGAGCAGTTCTTC. It yields the protein CASYLGLDHNEQFF. Variable domain in full (rest from reference TRBV5-1 and TRBJ2-1): KAGVTQTPRYLIKTRGQQVTLSCSPISGHRSVSWYQQTPGQGLQFLFEYFSETQRNKGNFPGRFSGRQFSNSRSEMNVSTLELGDSALYLCASYLGLDHNEQFFGPGTRLTVL.

This clone was seen a single time. This sample also contains other DNA sequences that code for the same CDR3. The chain combines TRBV7-9 with TRBJ2-5; D remains ambiguous. This CDR3 region has 14 residues. Germline-derived CDR1 and CDR2 are SEHNR and FQNEAQ (reference sequence). The ends were cut back, 3 bases at V and 5 bases at J, with 13 bases in the middle. This CDR3 reads CASSLRTLRETQYF. CDR3 coding DNA: TGTGCCAGCAGCTTGCGGACCCTACGGGAGACCCAGTACTTC.

The chain carries TRBV6-5 and TRBJ2-7, with D possibly called TRBD1 or TRBD2 (7 bases each). This CDR3 has 15 residues. Germline V CDR1 and CDR2: MNHEY, SVGAGI. The V gene lost 7 bases and the J gene lost 2 bases, with 18 bases spanning the gap. CDR3 region: CASTGGGGKTYEQYF. The CDR3, as DNA: TGTGCCAGCACGGGGGGAGGGGGCAAAACCTACGAGCAGTACTTC.

The chain links TRBV7-8 to TRBJ2-7, with D possibly being TRBD1 (6 bases). V was pared by 0 bases and J by 4 bases, with 10 bases between. CDR1 is SGHVS and CDR2 is FQNEAQ in the germline V gene. This CDR3 comprises 14 residues. CDR3 residues: CASSLALTGYEQYF. CDR3 bases: TGTGCCAGCAGCTTAGCCCTAACAGGGTACGAGCAGTACTTC.

The rearrangement links TRBV5-1 to TRBJ1-6; D is uncertain. Germline V gives CDR1 SGHRS, CDR2 YFSETQ. The V and J ends lost 1 base and 4 bases respectively, with 12 bases between them. The CDR3 runs 16 residues. CDR3 DNA sequence: TGCGCCAGCAGCTTGAGTACCGATGGGTATAATTCACCCCTCCACTTT. It specifies CASSLSTDGYNSPLHF.

The rearrangement links TRBV5-1 to TRBJ2-5; D tentatively fits TRBD1 or TRBD2 (5 bases each). CDR1 and CDR2 (germline): SGHRS, YFSETQ. The V end lost 5 bases, the J end lost 2 bases, and 19 bases lay between the germline ends. This CDR3 contains 16 residues. This CDR3 is CASSGRFGGGQETQYF. The CDR3 DNA sequence: TGCGCCAGCAGTGGGCGCTTTGGTGGGGGTCAAGAGACCCAGTACTTC.

The chain uses TRBV30 and TRBJ1-1; the D is unclear. Trimming cost V 2 bases and J 8 bases, with 9 bases left between them. Per the germline V gene, CDR1 is GTSNPN and CDR2 is SVGIG (reference sequence). CDR3 length equals 11 residues. CDR3 sequence (DNA): TGTGCCTGGAGTATCGACCGAGAAGCTTTCTTT. Translated: CAWSIDREAFF.

The V and J genes are TRBV2 and TRBJ1-2; 9 bases are shared with TRBD1. V trimming: 7 bases; J trimming: 1 base; junction bases outside the gene matches: 4. Germline V gene sequence: CDR1 SNHLY, CDR2 FYNNEI. The CDR3 is 14 amino acids. The CDR3 spells CASKTGGGNYGYTF. CDR3 in DNA: TGTGCCAGCAAAACAGGGGGCGGTAACTATGGCTACACCTTC.

The genes are TRBV4-3 and TRBJ1-5; 7 bases agree with TRBD1. CDR1 is LGHNA, CDR2 YSLEER, per germline. V trimming: 4 bases; J trimming: 6 bases; junction bases outside the gene matches: 9. The CDR3 runs to 15 residues. The chain's CDR3 is CASSRGDRVGQPQHF. CDR3 nucleotide sequence: TGCGCCAGCAGCCGGGGCGACAGGGTAGGTCAGCCCCAGCATTTT.

J is TRBJ2-3 and V is TRBV2; no clear D. This CDR3 has 13 amino acids. Germline V CDR1 and CDR2: SNHLY, FYNNEI. Deletions cut 5 bases from V and 1 base from J, with 7 bases between. This chain's CDR3 is CASSFQGTDTQYF. As DNA, the CDR3 is TGTGCCAGCAGTTTCCAGGGCACAGATACGCAGTATTTT.

This clone was found once. J is TRBJ2-4 and V is TRBV25-1; possibly TRBD1 or TRBD2 for D (5 bases each). In germline, CDR1 is MGHDK, CDR2 SYGVNS. V shed 4 bases and J shed 0 bases, with 13 bases lying between them. The CDR3 contains 16 residues. The CDR3 reads CASSGKKGPAKNIQYF. The CDR3 DNA reads as TGTGCCAGCAGTGGGAAGAAGGGACCAGCCAAAAACATTCAGTACTTC.

The V and J genes are TRBV6-8 and TRBJ2-4, with D tentatively TRBD2 (5 bases). CDR3 length: 14 residues. Trimming shortened V by 9 bases and J by 2 bases, and 14 bases separated the two germline ends. Germline-derived CDR1 and CDR2 are MNHGY and SAAAGT. Here the CDR3 DNA reads TGTGCCAGTCCTAGAGAGGGTTCCAAAAACATTCAGTACTTC. Its protein is CASPREGSKNIQYF.

V and J are TRBV4-1 and TRBJ1-1; tentative D call: TRBD1 (6 bases). Per germline, CDR1 MGHRA and CDR2 YSYEKL. This CDR3 comprises 16 residues. V was pared by 4 bases and J by 5 bases, with 20 bases between. The DNA for the CDR3 is TGCGCCAGCAGCCTAAGGGGGGAAGGGGGTTGGACTGAAGCTTTCTTT. This encodes CASSLRGEGGWTEAFF.

The gene calls are TRBV7-6 and TRBJ2-5; TRBD1 matches at 9 bases. Per germline, CDR1 SGHVS and CDR2 FNYEAQ. Losses at the gene ends were 2 bases for V and 1 base for J; bases not matched to a gene: 5. CDR3 length: 16 residues. The CDR3 DNA sequence: TGTGCCAGCAGCTTATCAAGGGACAGGGCCCAAGAGACCCAGTACTTC. This sequence encodes CASSLSRDRAQETQYF. Full variable domain (outside the CDR3, taken from reference TRBV7-6 and TRBJ2-5): GAGVSQSPRYKVTKRGQDVALRCDPISGHVSLYWYRQALGQGPEFLTYFNYEAQQDKSGLPNDRFSAERPEGSISTLTIQRTEQRDSAMYRCASSLSRDRAQETQYFGPGTRLLVL.

V and J are TRBV12-5 and TRBJ2-7; D is tentatively TRBD1 or TRBD2 (5 bases each). Germline values: CDR1 LGHNT, CDR2 FRNRAP. The CDR3 has 12 amino acids. V lost 7 bases and J 0 bases, leaving 7 bases between the germline ends. CDR3 loop: CASEGTSYEQYF. The CDR3 bases are TGTGCTAGTGAAGGGACCTCCTACGAGCAGTACTTC.

The chain recombines TRBV19 with TRBJ2-3; D is unresolved. V was pared by 6 bases and J by 0 bases, with 4 bases between. This CDR3 has 12 amino acids. Germline V CDR1 and CDR2: LNHDA, SQIVND (reference sequence). The DNA of the CDR3 is TGTGCCAGTAGGACTAGCACAGATACGCAGTATTTT. This encodes CASRTSTDTQYF.

The CDR3 here is CASSLRGSTRGYTF. In DNA, the CDR3 is TGTGCCAGCAGCCTGCGAGGCTCAACTCGGGGCTACACCTTC. This chain joins TRBV11-2 and TRBJ1-2; no reliable D call. The CDR3 totals 14 residues. Germline-derived CDR1 and CDR2 are SGHAT and FQNNGV. Trimming removed 5 bases from V and 8 bases from J, with 18 bases in between.

Worth noting for this clone: Other nucleotide sequences in the sample specify the same CDR3. The chain uses TRBV18 and TRBJ1-2; 9 bases map to TRBD1. CDR3 length equals 14 residues. The V segment lost 3 bases and the J segment 8 bases; nucleotides outside the gene matches: 7. Germline V gives CDR1 KGHSH, CDR2 LQKENI. Written as DNA, the CDR3 is TGTGCCAGCTCACCGGCCGGGACAGGGAGCGGCTACACCTTC. This sequence encodes CASSPAGTGSGYTF.

Only one count was recorded for this clone. The rearrangement uses TRBV6-1 and TRBJ1-6; D is perhaps TRBD1 (5 bases). The length of the CDR3 is 12 residues. Germline-derived CDR1 and CDR2 are MNHNS and SASEGT. V gave up 11 bases and J gave up 7 bases, with 12 bases separating them. As DNA, the CDR3 is TGTGCCGCCAGGGTACTGAATTCACCCCTCCACTTT. It translates to CAARVLNSPLHF.

The table lists this clone with a count of one. This chain connects TRBV7-2 to TRBJ2-3; 9 bases match TRBD1. Trimming at V came to 3 bases and at J to 0 bases, leaving 7 bases not matched to a gene. CDR3 length equals 17 residues. Germline CDR1 is SGHTA and CDR2 is FQGNSA. The CDR3 coding sequence is TGTGCCAGCAGCTTCTTGGGACAGGGAAGGAGCACAGATACGCAGTATTTT. Translated, it gives CASSFLGQGRSTDTQYF. Filled out from reference TRBV7-2 and TRBJ2-3, the complete variable domain reads GAGVSQSPSNKVTEKGKDVELRCDPISGHTALYWYRQSLGQGLEFLIYFQGNSAPDKSGLPSDRFSAERTGGSVSTLTIQRTQQEDSAVYLCASSFLGQGRSTDTQYFGPGTRLTVL.